This T cell receptor beta chain was identified in a study of blood T cell repertoires in COVID-19. Study-level information: From T cells, B-cell-depleted T cells, or PBMCs came the material, which was cDNA or gDNA.

The CDR3 totals 13 residues. The V and J ends lost 6 bases and 6 bases, in that order; junction bases with no gene match: 5. Libraries were prepared by immunoSEQ multiplex PCR; TCRdb keeps only in-frame clonotypes and omits some of them. The sample carries a few hundred thousand clones, 85% to 90% recorded once. The sequenced sample was peripheral blood. The chain has TRBV12-3 or TRBV12-4 and TRBJ1-1, with 9 nucleotides matching TRBD1. The TCR sequence derives from a woman in her 40s who had recovered from COVID-19. The CDR3 loop is CASRTTGGSEAFF. Written as DNA, the CDR3 is TGTGCCAGCAGAACAACAGGGGGCTCTGAAGCTTTCTTT.